These 32 T cell receptor beta chains came from one sample sequenced in a study of Ad26.COV2.S vaccination and SARS-CoV-2 variants. This table comes from immunoSEQ multiplex PCR, and its TCRdb copy is limited to in-frame clones, with some not included. Counted here are a few hundred thousand clones, 88% occurring once; the ten biggest clones make up roughly 4%. The treatment denotes: some 20 received Ad26.COV2.S at low or high dose, single or two shots; 5 received placebo; per-sample allocation not given. Sampling occurred on day 63 after the first vaccine or placebo injection. Sequencing used peripheral blood, obtained in a trial of Ad26.COV2.S vaccine versus placebo. The receptor source for this set is a person aged 18-60 years who received the Ad26.COV2.S COVID-19 vaccine or a placebo.

This chain uses TRBV29-1 with TRBJ1-2, with D possibly being TRBD1 (5 bases). Trimming took off 0 bases at V and 4 bases at J, with 12 bases between the two ends. The CDR3 is made up of 14 amino acids. The germline V gene encodes CDR1 SQVTM and CDR2 ANQGSEA. The CDR3 sequence is CSVEEQGLVYGYTF. For the CDR3, the DNA is TGCAGCGTTGAAGAGCAGGGACTAGTCTATGGCTACACCTTC.

The chain has TRBV24-1 and TRBJ2-1; 9 bases line up with TRBD2. In germline, CDR1 is KGHDR, CDR2 SFDVKD. Germline trimming cut 10 bases from V and 4 bases from J; bases unmatched to any gene: 7. This CDR3 region has 14 residues. The CDR3 sequence is CATSSGVIYNEQFF. In nucleotides, the CDR3 is TGTGCCACTTCTAGCGGGGTTATTTACAATGAGCAGTTCTTC.

This clone has only one observation. This chain uses TRBV28 with TRBJ1-1, with D uncertain. The V and J ends lost 1 base and 1 base respectively, with 7 bases between them. The CDR3 covers 14 residues. The germline CDR1 and CDR2 sequences are MDHEN and SYDVKM. CDR3 amino acids: CASSLFARNTEAFF. For the CDR3, the DNA is TGTGCCAGCAGTTTATTTGCACGGAACACTGAAGCTTTCTTT. The whole variable domain, filled in from reference TRBV28 and TRBJ1-1, reads DVKVTQSSRYLVKRTGEKVFLECVQDMDHENMFWYRQDPGLGLRLIYFSYDVKMKEKGDIPEGYSVSREKKERFSLILESASTNQTSMYLCASSLFARNTEAFFGQGTRLTVV.

The chain combines TRBV30 with TRBJ2-2; D is unresolved. The CDR3 loop spans 11 amino acids. Trimming shortened V by 5 bases and J by 3 bases, and 4 bases separated the two germline ends. CDR1 is GTSNPN and CDR2 is SVGIG in the germline V gene (reference sequence). The CDR3 sequence is CAWFDTGELFF. The CDR3 DNA sequence: TGTGCCTGGTTTGACACCGGGGAGCTGTTTTTT. The whole variable domain, remainder taken from reference TRBV30 and TRBJ2-2, is SQTIHQWPATLVQPVGSPLSLECTVEGTSNPNLYWYRQAAGRGLQLLFYSVGIGQISSEVPQNLSASRPQDRQFILSSKKLLLSDSGFYLCAWFDTGELFFGEGSRLTVL.

The chain combines TRBV30 with TRBJ1-4; D not certain. Germline-derived CDR1 and CDR2 are GTSNPN and SVGIG (reference sequence). The germline V and J ends were trimmed by 1 base and 4 bases, with 10 bases remaining between them. The CDR3 is 14 amino acids. The CDR3: CAWSAGEINEKLFF. The CDR3 nucleotides read TGTGCCTGGAGTGCAGGAGAGATTAATGAAAAACTGTTTTTT.

The V gene is TRBV7-8, the J gene TRBJ2-1; 10 positions match TRBD2. Germline CDR1 and CDR2: SGHVS and FQNEAQ. The CDR3 runs 15 residues. J was trimmed by 5 bases and V by 3 bases; bases with no gene match: 4. The CDR3 DNA reads as TGTGCCAGCAGCTTGGGACTAGCGCGCCACAATGAGCAGTTCTTC. This gives the protein CASSLGLARHNEQFF. Looking up the rest from reference TRBV7-8 and TRBJ2-1 gives the full variable domain: GAGVSQSPRYKVAKRGQDVALRCDPISGHVSLFWYQQALGQGPEFLTYFQNEAQLDKSGLPSDRFFAERPEGSVSTLKIQRTQQEDSAVYLCASSLGLARHNEQFFGPGTRLTVL.

This chain links TRBV30 with TRBJ2-5, with 11 bases that match TRBD2. This CDR3 is 15 amino acids long. V lost 5 bases, J lost 2 bases, and 7 bases stayed unmatched. In germline, CDR1 is GTSNPN, CDR2 SVGIG (reference sequence). The CDR3 nucleotides are TGTGCCTGGGGACAACTAGCGGGGGTTCAAGAGACCCAGTACTTC. Translated, it gives CAWGQLAGVQETQYF. Together with reference TRBV30 and TRBJ2-5, the CDR3 gives the full variable domain: SQTIHQWPATLVQPVGSPLSLECTVEGTSNPNLYWYRQAAGRGLQLLFYSVGIGQISSEVPQNLSASRPQDRQFILSSKKLLLSDSGFYLCAWGQLAGVQETQYFGPGTRLLVL.

The chain employs TRBV6-5 and TRBJ2-3, with TRBD1 identical over 8 bases. Trimming at V came to 7 bases and at J to 1 base, leaving 7 bases not matched to a gene. The CDR3 length is 15 residues. The germline V gene encodes CDR1 MNHEY and CDR2 SVGAGI. The CDR3 DNA sequence: TGTGCCAGCACAGAGGGACAGGTTCGCACAGATACGCAGTATTTT. Its protein is CASTEGQVRTDTQYF.

The CDR3 reads CASHQGGGTYEQYF. The CDR3 DNA is TGTGCCTCCCACCAGGGGGGGGGAACCTACGAGCAGTACTTC. The gene calls are TRBV30 and TRBJ2-7, with D perhaps assigned TRBD1 or TRBD2 (7 bases each). Trimming stripped 7 bases from V and 2 bases from J, with 18 bases between. The CDR3 extends over 14 amino acids. CDR1 is GTSNPN, CDR2 SVGIG, per germline (reference sequence).

CDR3 bases: TGTGCCAGTAGTAGACAGGATAGCAATCAGCCCCAGCATTTT. It is translated as CASSRQDSNQPQHF. This chain joins TRBV19 and TRBJ1-5, with a possible D match to TRBD1 (6 bases). V dropped 4 bases and J dropped 0 bases, with 7 bases sitting between them. The CDR3 loop spans 14 amino acids. Germline CDR1 reads LNHDA; CDR2 reads SQIVND (reference sequence).

The rearrangement links TRBV19 to TRBJ2-3; TRBD2 is a possible D gene (5 bases). CDR3 length equals 14 residues. V was shortened by 7 bases and J by 0 bases, with 11 bases between the two germline ends. Per germline, CDR1 LNHDA and CDR2 SQIVND (reference sequence). CDR3 in DNA: TGTGCCAGTAAGGGCGGAGGCAGCACAGATACGCAGTATTTT. Amino acid sequence: CASKGGGSTDTQYF.

The chain carries TRBV5-1 and TRBJ2-7; D possibly corresponds to TRBD2 (5 bases). The CDR3 sequence is 14 residues long. V was trimmed by 3 bases and J by 0 bases, leaving 10 bases between them. Germline lookup yields CDR1 SGHRS and CDR2 YFSETQ. In DNA, the CDR3 is TGCGCCAGCAGCTCGACGGGGAACTCCTACGAGCAGTACTTC. This codes for CASSSTGNSYEQYF.

The chain employs TRBV10-3 and TRBJ1-1, with 8 bases fitting TRBD1. The germline V gene has CDR1 ENHRY and CDR2 SYGVKD. This CDR3 region has 14 residues. The junction had 12 bases not matched to a gene; V was cut back by 6 bases and J by 9 bases. CDR3 nucleotides: TGTGCCATCAGCCCTGGACAGGGTCGTGAAAAAGCTTTCTTT. Its translation is CAISPGQGREKAFF.

The rearrangement uses TRBV6-5 and TRBJ1-5; no definite D call. V shed 0 bases and J shed 0 bases, with 9 bases lying between them. The germline CDR1 and CDR2 sequences are MNHEY and SVGAGI. CDR3 length: 16 residues. CDR3: CASSYSGIDSNQPQHF. The CDR3 region has the DNA TGTGCCAGCAGTTACTCAGGCATAGATAGCAATCAGCCCCAGCATTTT.

This chain uses TRBV7-2 with TRBJ1-1, with D maybe TRBD1 (6 bases). Trimming took 3 bases from V and 2 from J, leaving 16 bases between them. The length of the CDR3 is 16 residues. Per the germline V gene, CDR1 is SGHTA and CDR2 is FQGNSA. CDR3 residues: CASSLGPAGTNTEAFF. The DNA for the CDR3 is TGTGCCAGCAGCTTGGGACCGGCAGGGACAAACACTGAAGCTTTCTTT.

The chain uses TRBV28 and TRBJ2-2; D remains unclear. The CDR3 is 16 residues long. V was cut by 6 bases and J by 5 bases, with 19 bases left in between. Germline CDR1 and CDR2: MDHEN and SYDVKM. The CDR3 bases are TGTGCCAGCAGCCGATTCCGGGCTATGGTTACCGGGGAGCTGTTTTTT. Residues: CASSRFRAMVTGELFF.

The J gene is TRBJ1-6, the V gene TRBV28, with D possibly being TRBD1 (5 bases). This CDR3 spans 13 amino acids. Deletions cut 10 bases from V and 9 bases from J, with 16 bases between. Germline V lookup: CDR1 MDHEN, CDR2 SYDVKM. The CDR3 loop is CATFLGESSPLHF. CDR3 DNA: TGTGCCACCTTTTTGGGGGAGAGTTCACCCCTCCACTTT.

This chain links TRBV27 with TRBJ2-1, with 10 positions matching TRBD2. J was trimmed by 2 bases and V by 4 bases; bases with no gene match: 2. The germline gives CDR1 MNHEY, CDR2 SMNVEV (reference sequence). The CDR3 runs 15 residues. The CDR3 loop reads CASSSSGGAYNEQFF. CDR3 sequence (DNA): TGTGCCAGCAGTTCGAGCGGGGGGGCCTACAATGAGCAGTTCTTC.

Only one count was recorded for this clone. CDR3 sequence (DNA): TGTGCCAGCGGATCCTTCACAGATACGCAGTATTTT. It codes for CASGSFTDTQYF. The chain couples TRBV6-5 to TRBJ2-3; D unresolved. Germline-derived CDR1 and CDR2 are MNHEY and SVGAGI. V was trimmed by 8 bases and J by 2 bases, leaving 8 bases between them. The length of the CDR3 is 12 residues.

To note about this clone: Additional DNA sequences in this sample encode the identical CDR3. The rearrangement links TRBV5-1 to TRBJ1-1; a weak D match, TRBD1 (5 bases). The V and J ends lost 4 bases and 2 bases respectively, with 12 bases between them. The CDR3 is 14 amino acids. Germline CDR1 reads SGHRS; CDR2 reads YFSETQ. CDR3 nucleotides: TGCGCCAGCAGCCGTGACAGAGCAAACACTGAAGCTTTCTTT. This translates into CASSRDRANTEAFF.

V is TRBV7-3 and J is TRBJ2-5; the D gene is possibly TRBD2 (7 bases). Trimming left V 5 bases short and J 2 bases short, with 15 bases between. This CDR3 region has 15 residues. Germline V gene sequence: CDR1 SGHTA, CDR2 FQGTGA. The chain's CDR3 is CASSPEGGRQETQYF. DNA for the CDR3: TGTGCCAGCAGCCCCGAGGGGGGGCGACAAGAGACCCAGTACTTC.

The chain has TRBV5-4 and TRBJ2-7; possibly TRBD1 or TRBD2 for D (5 bases each). V lost 4 bases, J lost 7 bases, and 15 bases lay in between. Germline V CDR1 and CDR2: SGHNT, YYREEE (reference sequence). This CDR3 has 13 residues. The CDR3 DNA sequence: TGTGCCAGCAGCGACAAGCCGGGACCAGAGCAGTACTTC. This sequence encodes CASSDKPGPEQYF.

The chain carries TRBV7-2 and TRBJ2-5, with 9 positions matching TRBD2. This CDR3 comprises 17 residues. The V segment lost 1 base and the J segment 0 bases; nucleotides outside the gene matches: 6. Germline lookup yields CDR1 SGHTA and CDR2 FQGNSA. CDR3 residues: CASSLVRSGRYQETQYF. The CDR3 DNA reads as TGTGCCAGCAGCTTAGTCCGGAGCGGGAGGTACCAAGAGACCCAGTACTTC.

This chain links TRBV28 with TRBJ2-1, with D possibly being TRBD1 (6 bases). CDR3 size: 15 residues. V lost 6 bases to trimming and J lost 9 bases, with 21 bases between them. Germline CDR1 reads MDHEN; CDR2 reads SYDVKM. CDR3 bases: TGTGCCAGCAGCCCCCCAGGTCCATCACAGGGTGAGCAGTTCTTC. Translated: CASSPPGPSQGEQFF.

The chain carries TRBV30 and TRBJ2-5; 8 bases line up with TRBD1. Germline CDR1 and CDR2: GTSNPN and SVGIG (reference sequence). The V and J ends lost 1 base and 5 bases, in that order; junction bases with no gene match: 3. This CDR3 is 13 amino acids long. CDR3 loop: CAWSETGAETQYF. CDR3 bases: TGTGCCTGGAGTGAGACAGGGGCCGAGACCCAGTACTTC. The variable domain in full, completed from reference TRBV30 and TRBJ2-5, reads SQTIHQWPATLVQPVGSPLSLECTVEGTSNPNLYWYRQAAGRGLQLLFYSVGIGQISSEVPQNLSASRPQDRQFILSSKKLLLSDSGFYLCAWSETGAETQYFGPGTRLLVL.

The count of this clone is one. V and J are TRBV6-2 or TRBV6-3 and TRBJ1-5; unclear D gene. Trimming left V 3 bases short and J 0 bases short, with 9 bases between. In germline, CDR1 is MNHEY, CDR2 SVGEGT. The CDR3 loop spans 15 amino acids. The CDR3 DNA follows: TGTGCCAGCAGTTATGGGCAGCATAGCAATCAGCCCCAGCATTTT. It codes for CASSYGQHSNQPQHF.

The rearrangement links TRBV6-5 to TRBJ2-6; D unresolved. Germline V CDR1 and CDR2: MNHEY, SVGAGI. The CDR3 contains 15 residues. V shed 5 bases and J shed 0 bases, with 8 bases lying between them. The DNA of the CDR3 is TGTGCCAGCAGTCCCCAAGACTCTGGGGCCAACGTCCTGACTTTC. Its translation is CASSPQDSGANVLTF.

This chain connects TRBV7-2 to TRBJ2-2; D remains unclear. The CDR3 is made up of 12 amino acids. Trimming pared 2 bases from V and 5 bases from J, leaving 3 bases between. CDR1 and CDR2 from the germline V gene are SGHTA and FQGNSA. As DNA, the CDR3 is TGTGCCAGCAGCTTATGGACCGGGGAGCTGTTTTTT. Translating gives CASSLWTGELFF.

This clone showed up just once. The chain carries TRBV9 and TRBJ2-2; TRBD1 aligns across 8 bases. The CDR3 length is 14 residues. With V trimmed by 4 bases and J by 7 bases, 6 bases remained unmatched. Germline loops: CDR1 SGDLS, CDR2 YYNGEE. CDR3 sequence reads: CASSPTGQVGELFF. The CDR3 DNA reads TGTGCCAGCAGCCCTACGGGACAGGTCGGGGAGCTGTTTTTT.

The genes are TRBV7-2 and TRBJ2-7; D uncertain. The length of the CDR3 is 15 residues. V was trimmed by 1 base and J by 2 bases, leaving 12 bases between them. From germline, CDR1 is SGHTA and CDR2 FQGNSA. This CDR3 is CASSLVSRNPYEQYF. For the CDR3, the DNA is TGTGCCAGCAGCTTAGTCTCTCGGAATCCCTACGAGCAGTACTTC.

The V call is TRBV7-3, the J call TRBJ1-5; weak D call: TRBD1 (5 bases). The V gene's germline CDR1 is SGHTA and CDR2 FQGTGA. The CDR3 totals 15 residues. V lost 2 bases, J lost 3 bases, and 11 bases lay in between. The CDR3 sequence is CASSLGRQFNQPQHF. DNA of the CDR3: TGTGCCAGCAGCTTAGGTCGACAGTTCAATCAGCCCCAGCATTTT.

The J gene is TRBJ2-2, the V gene TRBV4-1, with 8 bases lining up with TRBD2. The V gene's germline CDR1 is MGHRA and CDR2 YSYEKL. The CDR3 runs to 16 residues. The V gene end was trimmed by 1 base and the J gene end by 5 bases; junction bases not matched to a gene: 6. The DNA of the CDR3 is TGCGCCAGCAGCCAAGCTCCGCGGGGGGTGACCGGGGAGCTGTTTTTT. Translating gives CASSQAPRGVTGELFF.